This T cell receptor (beta chain) was retrieved from a study of vaccination effects on CD4 cells after COVID-19. Overall study: Following the second dose by a median of 72 days, the post-vaccine samples were obtained.

The study, taken as a whole, reports: Early post-infection timepoints were missing from the study, which also had few convalescent patients.

Expansion with viral peptide pools was applied to antigen-specific CD4+ T cells by the ViraFEST assay prior to sequencing. Following a roughly 10-day culture, CD4+ T cells were purified. The vaccine given was either BNT162b2 or mRNA-1273, in two doses. This CDR3 has 15 amino acids. V lost 0 bases to trimming and J lost 2 bases; unmatched junction nucleotides: 3. Germline CDR1 SGHTA, CDR2 FQGTGA. Note on this clone: No antigen is known for it.

This table comes from immunoSEQ multiplex PCR, and its TCRdb copy is limited to in-frame clones, with some not included. The sample includes about 66,000 clones, under 80% of them seen just once. The sample consisted of CD4+ T cells from PBMCs cultured with HCoV-OC43 spike peptides, taken after COVID-19 vaccination. Subset indicated: HCoV-OC43 spike overlapping peptide pool stimulation. This chain links TRBV7-3 with TRBJ2-5; TRBD1 matches at 7 bases. The receptor comes from a human donor who received a COVID-19 vaccine. The CDR3 is CASSLTGTVQETQYF. In DNA, the CDR3 is TGTGCCAGCAGCTTAACAGGGACAGTTCAAGAGACCCAGTACTTC.